The T cell receptor beta chain under discussion was sequenced for a study of blood T cell repertoires in COVID-19. Background on the study: Specimens from acute and convalescent COVID-19 originated in the United States, Italy and Spain. T cells, B-cell-depleted T cells, or PBMCs provided the cDNA or gDNA that served as material.

In the original workflow: It was from reference gene primer amplification that nucleated cell counts were estimated. TCRdb's copy holds only in-frame clones and misses some; the assay was immunoSEQ multiplex PCR. From that table come the V and J calls and clone size; the DNA was used to work out D and trimming. The sample contains about 250,000 clones, 70% to 90% of which appear only once. Trimming removed 2 bases at V and 7 bases at J, with 9 bases between. The CDR3 loop spans 13 amino acids. The germline gives CDR1 MNHEY, CDR2 SMNVEV (reference sequence). This sequence originates from a man aged 18 to 30 with active or convalescent COVID-19. Source material: peripheral blood. The J gene is TRBJ1-3, the V gene TRBV27, with TRBD1 as a possible D gene (5 bases). CDR3 residues: CASSLSGGNTIYF. The CDR3 DNA reads TGTGCCAGCAGTTTAAGTGGGGGGAACACCATATATTTT.